Below are 6 T cell receptor beta chains sequenced from a single sample in a study of graft-versus-host responses after intestinal transplantation. The antigens for these receptors are not known. This table comes from immunoSEQ multiplex PCR, and its TCRdb copy is limited to in-frame clones, with some not included. The sample carries 140,000 or so clones, about 90% recorded once. The source was unstimulated CD4+ T cells sorted from spleen or lymph node cells, collected before intestinal transplant. These TCRs come from a human donor who received an intestinal transplant.

The genes are TRBV30 and TRBJ1-1; D is unresolved. With 3 bases removed from V and 11 bases from J, the gap between germline ends came to 13 bases. Per germline, CDR1 GTSNPN and CDR2 SVGIG (reference sequence). This CDR3 is 11 amino acids long. CDR3 sequence (DNA): TGTGCCTGGAGGACTGCCTCGGGGGCTTTCTTT. It specifies CAWRTASGAFF. Supplemented by reference TRBV30 and TRBJ1-1, the full variable domain reads SQTIHQWPATLVQPVGSPLSLECTVEGTSNPNLYWYRQAAGRGLQLLFYSVGIGQISSEVPQNLSASRPQDRQFILSSKKLLLSDSGFYLCAWRTASGAFFGQGTRLTVV.

This clone was found once. The J gene is TRBJ2-3, the V gene TRBV6-1, with D possibly being TRBD1 or TRBD2 (5 bases each). Trimming cost V 3 bases and J 4 bases, with 14 bases left between them. Per the germline V gene, CDR1 is MNHNS and CDR2 is SASEGT. The CDR3 sequence is 15 residues long. CDR3 in DNA: TGTGCCAGCAGTGACAGGCGAGGGGCCCCAGATACGCAGTATTTT. Protein: CASSDRRGAPDTQYF.

The chain carries TRBV5-6 and TRBJ2-4, with D perhaps matching TRBD2 (6 bases). CDR1 and CDR2 (germline): SGHDT, YYEEEE. The length of the CDR3 is 15 residues. V was clipped by 4 bases and J by 0 bases, with 11 bases between them. Here the CDR3 reads CASSVMGLAKNIQYF. CDR3 DNA: TGTGCCAGCAGCGTCATGGGACTAGCCAAAAACATTCAGTACTTC.

The gene calls are TRBV18 and TRBJ1-5; D unclear. CDR1 KGHSH and CDR2 LQKENI come from the germline V gene. The CDR3 loop spans 12 amino acids. V shed 4 bases and J shed 2 bases, with 3 bases lying between them. The CDR3 here is CASSQGNQPQHF. In DNA, the CDR3 is TGTGCCAGCTCACAGGGCAATCAGCCCCAGCATTTT.

The rearrangement uses TRBV5-1 and TRBJ2-3; D remains unclear. In germline, CDR1 is SGHRS, CDR2 YFSETQ. The CDR3 spans 14 residues. The V end was cut by 2 bases, the J end by 2 bases, with 9 bases between. The CDR3: CASSFEGPTDTQYF. DNA of the CDR3: TGCGCCAGCAGCTTCGAAGGGCCCACAGATACGCAGTATTTT. The full variable domain, rest sourced from reference TRBV5-1 and TRBJ2-3, is KAGVTQTPRYLIKTRGQQVTLSCSPISGHRSVSWYQQTPGQGLQFLFEYFSETQRNKGNFPGRFSGRQFSNSRSEMNVSTLELGDSALYLCASSFEGPTDTQYFGPGTRLTVL.

CDR3 in amino acids: CASSRSWGQDYSSNQPQHF. CDR3 in DNA: TGTGCCAGCAGCCGCAGCTGGGGACAGGATTATTCTAGCAATCAGCCCCAGCATTTT. The chain links TRBV4-2 to TRBJ1-5; 8 bases are a match to TRBD1. The CDR3 is 19 amino acids. J gave up 0 bases and V 4 bases, and 14 bases lay outside the gene matches. Germline CDR1 and CDR2: LGHNA and YNFKEQ.